Sequencing of this TCR beta chain was carried out in a study of control samples from healthy donors and cancer patients. The CDR3 runs to 14 residues. Per germline, CDR1 MNHEY and CDR2 SVGAGI. V was pared by 5 bases and J by 5 bases, with 7 bases of the junction left unmatched. Repertoires were generated with immunoSEQ multiplex PCR, while TCRdb's copy carries only in-frame clones and drops some. The data show around 90,000 clones, around nine tenths seen once. This clonotype was obtained from a young man in good health. The sequenced sample consisted of blood. The gene calls are TRBV6-5 and TRBJ2-3; 7 bases line up with TRBD1. The CDR3 DNA reads as TGTGCCAGCAGTCATACGACAGGGAGAGATACGCAGTATTTT. Translation: CASSHTTGRDTQYF.